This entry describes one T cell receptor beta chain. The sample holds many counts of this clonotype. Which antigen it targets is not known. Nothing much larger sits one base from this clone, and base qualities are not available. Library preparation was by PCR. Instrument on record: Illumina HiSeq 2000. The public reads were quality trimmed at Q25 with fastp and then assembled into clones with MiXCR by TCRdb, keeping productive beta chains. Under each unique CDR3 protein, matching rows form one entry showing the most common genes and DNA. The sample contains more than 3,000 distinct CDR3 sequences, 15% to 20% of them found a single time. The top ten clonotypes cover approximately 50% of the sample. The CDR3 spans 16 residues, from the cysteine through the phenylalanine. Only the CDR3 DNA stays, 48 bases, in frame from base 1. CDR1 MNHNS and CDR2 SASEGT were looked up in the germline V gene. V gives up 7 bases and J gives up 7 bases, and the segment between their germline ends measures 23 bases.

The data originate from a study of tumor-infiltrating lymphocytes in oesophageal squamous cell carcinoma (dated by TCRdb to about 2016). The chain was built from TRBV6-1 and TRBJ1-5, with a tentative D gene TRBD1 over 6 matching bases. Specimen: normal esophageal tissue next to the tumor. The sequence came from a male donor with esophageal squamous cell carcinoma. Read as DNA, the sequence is TGTGCCAGCATCGCGAGGGATCGGGGGCTAGGGCAGCCCCAGCATTTT. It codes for CASIARDRGLGQPQHF.